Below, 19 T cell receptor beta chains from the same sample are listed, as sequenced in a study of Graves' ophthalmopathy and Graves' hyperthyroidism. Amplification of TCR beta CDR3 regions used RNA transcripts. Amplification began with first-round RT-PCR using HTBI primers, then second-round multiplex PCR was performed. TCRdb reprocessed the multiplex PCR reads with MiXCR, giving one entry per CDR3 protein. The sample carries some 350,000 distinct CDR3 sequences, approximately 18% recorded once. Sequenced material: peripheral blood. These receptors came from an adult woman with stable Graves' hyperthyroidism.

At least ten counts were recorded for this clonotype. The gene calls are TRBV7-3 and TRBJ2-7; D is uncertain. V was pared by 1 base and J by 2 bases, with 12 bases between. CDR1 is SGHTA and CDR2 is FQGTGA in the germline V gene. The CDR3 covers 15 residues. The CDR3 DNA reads TGTGCCAGCAGCTTAAATGGCGGTGAAACCTACGAGCAGTACTTC. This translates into CASSLNGGETYEQYF.

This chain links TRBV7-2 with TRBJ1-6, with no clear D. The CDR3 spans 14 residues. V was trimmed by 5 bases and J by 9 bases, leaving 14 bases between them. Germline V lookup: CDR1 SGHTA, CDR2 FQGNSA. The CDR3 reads CASSNSGRGSPLHF. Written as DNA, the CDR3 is TGTGCCAGCAGCAATAGCGGCCGGGGTTCACCCCTCCACTTT.

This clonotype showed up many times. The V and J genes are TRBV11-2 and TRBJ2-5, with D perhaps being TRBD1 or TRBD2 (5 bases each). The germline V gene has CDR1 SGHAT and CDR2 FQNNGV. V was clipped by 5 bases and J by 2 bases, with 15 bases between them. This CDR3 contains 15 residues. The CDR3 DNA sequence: TGTGCCAGCAGCCTAATCGGGACGGTGCAAGAGACCCAGTACTTC. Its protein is CASSLIGTVQETQYF.

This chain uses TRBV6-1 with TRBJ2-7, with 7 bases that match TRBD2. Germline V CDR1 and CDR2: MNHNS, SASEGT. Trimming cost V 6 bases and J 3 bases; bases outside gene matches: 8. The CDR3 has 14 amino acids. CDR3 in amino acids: CASSPLGLDYEQYF. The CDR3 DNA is TGTGCCAGCAGCCCCCTCGGACTAGACTACGAGCAGTACTTC.

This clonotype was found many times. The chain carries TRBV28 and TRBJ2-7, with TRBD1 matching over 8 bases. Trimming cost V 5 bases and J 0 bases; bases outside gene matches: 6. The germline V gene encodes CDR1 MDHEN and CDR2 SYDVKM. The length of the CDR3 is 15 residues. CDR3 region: CASSITGGNSYEQYF. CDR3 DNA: TGTGCCAGCAGTATCACAGGGGGGAACTCCTACGAGCAGTACTTC.

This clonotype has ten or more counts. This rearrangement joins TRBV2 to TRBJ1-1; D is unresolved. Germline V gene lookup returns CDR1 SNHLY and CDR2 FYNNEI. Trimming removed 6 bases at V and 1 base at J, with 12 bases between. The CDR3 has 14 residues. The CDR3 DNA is TGTGCCAGCAGCGAACAGTACACGAACACTGAAGCTTTCTTT. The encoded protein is CASSEQYTNTEAFF.

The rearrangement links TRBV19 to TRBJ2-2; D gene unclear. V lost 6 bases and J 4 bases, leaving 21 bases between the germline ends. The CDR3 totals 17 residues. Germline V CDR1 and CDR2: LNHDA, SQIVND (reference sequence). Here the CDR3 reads CASRGWAQNGATGELFF. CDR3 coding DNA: TGTGCCAGTAGGGGGTGGGCCCAAAACGGTGCCACCGGGGAGCTGTTTTTT.

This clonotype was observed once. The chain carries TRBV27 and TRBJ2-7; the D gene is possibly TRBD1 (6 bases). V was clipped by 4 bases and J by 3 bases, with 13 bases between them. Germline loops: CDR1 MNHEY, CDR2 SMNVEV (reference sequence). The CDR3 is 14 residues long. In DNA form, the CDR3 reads TGTGCCAGCAGTTCGGGACACCGGGTCTACGAGCAGTACTTC. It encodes CASSSGHRVYEQYF.

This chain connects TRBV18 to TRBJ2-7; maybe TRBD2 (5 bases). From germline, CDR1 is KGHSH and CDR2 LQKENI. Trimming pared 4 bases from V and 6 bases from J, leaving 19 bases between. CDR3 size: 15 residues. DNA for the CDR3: TGTGCCAGCTCACTGAATACCGGGGAGTTGGGCGAGCAGTACTTC. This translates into CASSLNTGELGEQYF.

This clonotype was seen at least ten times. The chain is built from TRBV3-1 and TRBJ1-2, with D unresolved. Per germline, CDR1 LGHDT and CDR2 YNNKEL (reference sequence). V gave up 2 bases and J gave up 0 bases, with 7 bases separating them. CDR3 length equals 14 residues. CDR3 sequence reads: CASSQQVSNYGYTF. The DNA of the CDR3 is TGTGCCAGCAGCCAACAGGTTTCTAACTATGGCTACACCTTC.

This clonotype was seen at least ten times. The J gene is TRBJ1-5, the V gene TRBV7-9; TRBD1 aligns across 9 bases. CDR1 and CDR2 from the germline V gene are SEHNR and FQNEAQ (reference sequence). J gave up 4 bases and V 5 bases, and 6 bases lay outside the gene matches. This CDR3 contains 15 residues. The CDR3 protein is CASSRGDRENQPQHF. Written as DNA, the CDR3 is TGTGCCAGCAGCCGGGGGGACAGGGAAAATCAGCCCCAGCATTTT.

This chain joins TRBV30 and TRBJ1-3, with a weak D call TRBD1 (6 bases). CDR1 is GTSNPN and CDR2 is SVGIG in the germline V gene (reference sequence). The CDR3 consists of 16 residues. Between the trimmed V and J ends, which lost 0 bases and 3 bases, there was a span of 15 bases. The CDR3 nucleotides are TGTGCCTGGAGTGTCTTAACAGGGTTTCGTGGAAACACCATATATTTT. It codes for CAWSVLTGFRGNTIYF.

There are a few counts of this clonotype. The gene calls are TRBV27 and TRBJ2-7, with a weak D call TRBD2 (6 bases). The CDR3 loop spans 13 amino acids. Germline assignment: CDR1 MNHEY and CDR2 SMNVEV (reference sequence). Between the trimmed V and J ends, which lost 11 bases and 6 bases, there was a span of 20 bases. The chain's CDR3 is CAGEKEGDCEQYF. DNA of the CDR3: TGTGCCGGGGAAAAAGAAGGGGACTGCGAGCAGTACTTC.

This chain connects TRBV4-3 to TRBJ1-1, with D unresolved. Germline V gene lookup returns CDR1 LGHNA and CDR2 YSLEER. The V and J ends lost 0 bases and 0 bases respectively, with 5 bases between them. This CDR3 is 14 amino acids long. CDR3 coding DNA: TGCGCCAGCAGCCAAGATTTGGTGAACACTGAAGCTTTCTTT. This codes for CASSQDLVNTEAFF.

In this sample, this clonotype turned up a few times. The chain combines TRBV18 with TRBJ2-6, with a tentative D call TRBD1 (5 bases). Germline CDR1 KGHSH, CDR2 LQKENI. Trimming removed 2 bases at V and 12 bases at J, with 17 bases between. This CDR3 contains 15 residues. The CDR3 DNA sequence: TGTGCCAGCTCACCATCGGCGGACATCATCCCCGTCCTGACTTTC. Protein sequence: CASSPSADIIPVLTF.

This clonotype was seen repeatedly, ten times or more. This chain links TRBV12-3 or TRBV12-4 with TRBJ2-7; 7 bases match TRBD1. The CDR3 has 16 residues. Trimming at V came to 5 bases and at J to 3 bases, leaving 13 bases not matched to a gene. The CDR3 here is CASSPRRQGTGYEQYF. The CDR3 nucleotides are TGTGCCAGCAGTCCCAGAAGACAGGGAACTGGCTACGAGCAGTACTTC.

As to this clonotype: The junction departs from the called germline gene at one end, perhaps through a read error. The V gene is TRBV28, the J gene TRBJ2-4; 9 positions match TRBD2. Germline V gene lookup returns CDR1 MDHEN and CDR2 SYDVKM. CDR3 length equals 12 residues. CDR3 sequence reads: CAAGGTKNIKYF. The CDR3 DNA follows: TGTGCCGCGGGGGGGACCAAAAACATTAAGTACTTC.

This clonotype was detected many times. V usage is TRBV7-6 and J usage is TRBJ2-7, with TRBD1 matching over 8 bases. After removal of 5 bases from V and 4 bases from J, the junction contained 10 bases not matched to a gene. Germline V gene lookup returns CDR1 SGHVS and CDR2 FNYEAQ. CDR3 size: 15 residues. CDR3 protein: CASSHEGQGRYEQYF. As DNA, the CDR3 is TGTGCCAGCAGCCACGAAGGACAGGGTCGGTACGAGCAGTACTTC.

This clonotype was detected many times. The CDR3 sequence: CASNSIASQETQYF. CDR3 sequence (DNA): TGTGCCAGCAACTCCATAGCGAGCCAAGAGACCCAGTACTTC. The rearrangement links TRBV28 to TRBJ2-5; TRBD2 might be the D (5 bases). V was shortened by 7 bases and J by 1 base, with 13 bases between the two germline ends. There are 14 residues in the CDR3. Germline assignment: CDR1 MDHEN and CDR2 SYDVKM. The full variable domain, in which reference TRBV28 and TRBJ2-5 provide the parts outside the CDR3, is DVKVTQSSRYLVKRTGEKVFLECVQDMDHENMFWYRQDPGLGLRLIYFSYDVKMKEKGDIPEGYSVSREKKERFSLILESASTNQTSMYLCASNSIASQETQYFGPGTRLLVL.